This entry features one TCR beta chain sequence. This entry comes from a study of cytomegalovirus exposure and HLA in healthy donors. CDR1 is SGHAT, CDR2 FQNNGV, per germline. The CDR3 runs 16 residues. The junction had 6 bases not matched to a gene; V was cut back by 1 base and J by 2 bases. The PCR used 60 Vbeta and 13 Jbeta primers. Profiling relied on immunoSEQ multiplex PCR, and the TCRdb table lists in-frame clones only, not all of them. Seen here are 100,000 to 150,000 clones, roughly 72% observed once, and the top ten hold approximately 7.2%. The chain uses TRBV11-2 and TRBJ2-5; TRBD2 matches at 8 bases. This receptor was taken from a male donor in good health and CMV-seronegative. Sequencing was done on a sample of PBMCs. Here the CDR3 DNA reads TGTGCCAGCAGCTTAGCTACTAGCGGACGACAAGAGACCCAGTACTTC. It codes for CASSLATSGRQETQYF.